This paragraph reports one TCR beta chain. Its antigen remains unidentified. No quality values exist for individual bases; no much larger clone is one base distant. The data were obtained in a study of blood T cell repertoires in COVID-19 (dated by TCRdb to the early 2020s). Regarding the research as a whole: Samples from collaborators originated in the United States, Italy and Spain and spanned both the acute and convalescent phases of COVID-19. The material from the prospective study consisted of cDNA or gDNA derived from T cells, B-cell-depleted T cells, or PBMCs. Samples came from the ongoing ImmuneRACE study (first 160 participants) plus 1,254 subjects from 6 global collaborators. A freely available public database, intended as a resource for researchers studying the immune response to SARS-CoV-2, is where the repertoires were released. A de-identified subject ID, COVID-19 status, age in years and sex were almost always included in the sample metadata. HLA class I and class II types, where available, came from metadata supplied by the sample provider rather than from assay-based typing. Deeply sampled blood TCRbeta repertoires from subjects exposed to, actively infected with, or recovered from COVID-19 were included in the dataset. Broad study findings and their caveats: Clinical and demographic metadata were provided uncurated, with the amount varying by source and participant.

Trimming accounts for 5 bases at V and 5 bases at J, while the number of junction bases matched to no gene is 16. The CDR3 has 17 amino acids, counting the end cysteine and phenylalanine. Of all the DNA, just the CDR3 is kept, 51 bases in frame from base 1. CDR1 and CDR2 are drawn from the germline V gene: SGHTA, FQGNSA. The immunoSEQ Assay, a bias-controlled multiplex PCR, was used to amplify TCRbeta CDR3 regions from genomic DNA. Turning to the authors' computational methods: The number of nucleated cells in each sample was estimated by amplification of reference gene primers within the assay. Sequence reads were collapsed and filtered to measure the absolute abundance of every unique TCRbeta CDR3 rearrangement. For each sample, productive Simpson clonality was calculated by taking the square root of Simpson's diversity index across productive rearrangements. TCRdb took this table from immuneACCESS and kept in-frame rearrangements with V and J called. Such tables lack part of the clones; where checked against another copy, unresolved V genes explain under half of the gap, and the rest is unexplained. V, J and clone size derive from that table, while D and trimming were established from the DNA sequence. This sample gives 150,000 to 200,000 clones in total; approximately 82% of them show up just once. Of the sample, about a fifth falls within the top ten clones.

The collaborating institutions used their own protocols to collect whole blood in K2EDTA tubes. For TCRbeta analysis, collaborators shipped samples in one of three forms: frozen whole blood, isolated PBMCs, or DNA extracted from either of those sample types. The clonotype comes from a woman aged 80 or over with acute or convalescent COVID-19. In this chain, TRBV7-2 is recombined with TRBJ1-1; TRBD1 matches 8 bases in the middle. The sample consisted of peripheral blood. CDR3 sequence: CASSLWDNRGVRTEAFF. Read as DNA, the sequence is TGTGCCAGCAGCCTATGGGATAACAGGGGGGTAAGGACTGAAGCTTTCTTT. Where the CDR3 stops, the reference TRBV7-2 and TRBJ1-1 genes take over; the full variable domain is GAGVSQSPSNKVTEKGKDVELRCDPISGHTALYWYRQSLGQGLEFLIYFQGNSAPDKSGLPSDRFSAERTGGSVSTLTIQRTQQEDSAVYLCASSLWDNRGVRTEAFFGQGTRLTVV.